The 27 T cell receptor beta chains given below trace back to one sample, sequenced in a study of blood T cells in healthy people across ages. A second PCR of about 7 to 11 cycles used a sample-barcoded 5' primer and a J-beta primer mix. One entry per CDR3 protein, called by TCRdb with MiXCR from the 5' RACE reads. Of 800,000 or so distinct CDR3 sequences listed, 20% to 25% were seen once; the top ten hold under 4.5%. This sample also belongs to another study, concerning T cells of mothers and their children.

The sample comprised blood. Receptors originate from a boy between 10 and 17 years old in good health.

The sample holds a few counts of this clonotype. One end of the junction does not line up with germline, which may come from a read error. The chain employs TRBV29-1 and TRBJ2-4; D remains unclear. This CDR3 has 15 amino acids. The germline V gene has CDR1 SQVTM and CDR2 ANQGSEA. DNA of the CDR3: TGCAGCGTAGAAGAAGGGCCCATTGAAAAAAACATTCAGTACTTC. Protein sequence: CSVEEGPIEKNIQYF.

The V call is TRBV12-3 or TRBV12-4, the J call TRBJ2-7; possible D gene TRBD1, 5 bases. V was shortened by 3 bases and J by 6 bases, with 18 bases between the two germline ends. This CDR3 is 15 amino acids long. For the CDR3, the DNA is TGTGCCAGCAGTTTGGCGGCAGGGAATGTAGGCGAGCAGTACTTC. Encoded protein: CASSLAAGNVGEQYF.

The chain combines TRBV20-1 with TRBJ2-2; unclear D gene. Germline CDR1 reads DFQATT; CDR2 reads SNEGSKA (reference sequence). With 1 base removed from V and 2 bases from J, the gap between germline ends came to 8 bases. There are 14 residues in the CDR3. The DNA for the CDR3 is TGCAGTGCTAGAGGGGCGGATAACACCGGGGAGCTGTTTTTT. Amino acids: CSARGADNTGELFF.

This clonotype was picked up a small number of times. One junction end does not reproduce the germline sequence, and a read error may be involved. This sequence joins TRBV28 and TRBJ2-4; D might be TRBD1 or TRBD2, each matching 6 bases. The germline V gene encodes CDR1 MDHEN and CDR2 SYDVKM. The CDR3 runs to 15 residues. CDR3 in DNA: TGTGCCAGCAGGGCCGGAGGGGGAACTAAAAACATTCGGTACTTC. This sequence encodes CASRAGGGTKNIRYF.

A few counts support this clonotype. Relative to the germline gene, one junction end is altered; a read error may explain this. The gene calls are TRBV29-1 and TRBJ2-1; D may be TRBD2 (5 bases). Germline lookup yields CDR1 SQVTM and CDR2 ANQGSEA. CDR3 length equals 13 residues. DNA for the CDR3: TGCAGCGTTGAGCTAGCAAACTACAATGTGCAGTTCTTC. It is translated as CSVELANYNVQFF.

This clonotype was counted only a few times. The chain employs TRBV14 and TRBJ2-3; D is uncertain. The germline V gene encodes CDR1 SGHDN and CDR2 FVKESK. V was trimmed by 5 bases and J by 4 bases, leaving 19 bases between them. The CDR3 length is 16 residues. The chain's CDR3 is CASSSRRPRSPDTQYF. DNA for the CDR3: TGTGCCAGCAGCTCCCGACGGCCGCGAAGCCCAGATACGCAGTATTTT.

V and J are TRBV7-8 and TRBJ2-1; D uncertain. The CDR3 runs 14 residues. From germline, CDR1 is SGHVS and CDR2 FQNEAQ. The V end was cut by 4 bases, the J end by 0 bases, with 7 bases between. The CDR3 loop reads CASSSSSSYNEQFF. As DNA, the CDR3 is TGTGCCAGCAGCTCGTCTAGCTCCTACAATGAGCAGTTCTTC.

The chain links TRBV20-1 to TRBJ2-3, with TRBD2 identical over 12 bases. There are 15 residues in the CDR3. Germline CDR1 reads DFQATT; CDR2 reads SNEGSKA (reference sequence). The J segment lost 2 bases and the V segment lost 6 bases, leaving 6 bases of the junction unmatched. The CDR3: CSAPTSGRLTDTQYF. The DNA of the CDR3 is TGCAGTGCCCCAACTAGCGGGAGGCTCACAGATACGCAGTATTTT.

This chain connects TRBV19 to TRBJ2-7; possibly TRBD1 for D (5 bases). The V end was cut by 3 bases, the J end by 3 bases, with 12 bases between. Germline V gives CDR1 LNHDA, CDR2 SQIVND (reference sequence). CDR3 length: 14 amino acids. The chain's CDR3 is CASSIRAGDYEQYF. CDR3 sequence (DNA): TGTGCCAGTAGTATCAGGGCAGGCGACTACGAGCAGTACTTC.

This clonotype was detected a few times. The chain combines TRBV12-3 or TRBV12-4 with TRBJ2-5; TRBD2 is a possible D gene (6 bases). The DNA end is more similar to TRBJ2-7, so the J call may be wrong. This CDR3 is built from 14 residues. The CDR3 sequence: CASSLRGFSYEQYF. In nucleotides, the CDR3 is TGTGCCAGCAGTTTGCGGGGTTTCTCCTACGAGCAGTACTTC.

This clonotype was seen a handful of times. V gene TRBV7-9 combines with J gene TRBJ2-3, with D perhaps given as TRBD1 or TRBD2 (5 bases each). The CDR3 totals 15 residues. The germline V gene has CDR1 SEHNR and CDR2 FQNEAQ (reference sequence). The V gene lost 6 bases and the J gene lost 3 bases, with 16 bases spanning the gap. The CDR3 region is CASRWDGGWTDTQYF. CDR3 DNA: TGTGCCAGCAGATGGGACGGAGGCTGGACAGATACGCAGTATTTT.

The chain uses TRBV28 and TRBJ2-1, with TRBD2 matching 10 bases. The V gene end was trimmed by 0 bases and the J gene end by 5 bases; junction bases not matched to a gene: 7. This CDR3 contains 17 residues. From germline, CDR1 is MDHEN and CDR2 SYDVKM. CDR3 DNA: TGTGCCAGCAGTTTATGGACTAGCGGGTCAAAGGACAATGAGCAGTTCTTC. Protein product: CASSLWTSGSKDNEQFF.

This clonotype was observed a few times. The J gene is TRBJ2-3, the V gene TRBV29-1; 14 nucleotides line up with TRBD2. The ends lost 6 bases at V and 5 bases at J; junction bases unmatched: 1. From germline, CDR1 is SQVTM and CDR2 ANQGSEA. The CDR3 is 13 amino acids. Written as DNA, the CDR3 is TGCAGCGTCGGGACTAGCGGGAGAGATACGCAGTATTTT. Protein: CSVGTSGRDTQYF.

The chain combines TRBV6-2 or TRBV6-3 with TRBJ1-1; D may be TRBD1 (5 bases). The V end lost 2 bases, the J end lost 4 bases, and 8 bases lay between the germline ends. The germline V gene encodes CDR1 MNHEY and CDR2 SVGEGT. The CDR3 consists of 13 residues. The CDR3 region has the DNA TGTGCCAGCAGTTACGGGGGGACCACTGAAGCTTTCTTT. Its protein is CASSYGGTTEAFF.

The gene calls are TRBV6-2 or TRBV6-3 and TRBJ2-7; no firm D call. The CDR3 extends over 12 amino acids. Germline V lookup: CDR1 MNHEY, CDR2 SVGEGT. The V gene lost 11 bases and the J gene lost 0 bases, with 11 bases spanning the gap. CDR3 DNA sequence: TGTGCCGCGACTTCATCCTCCTACGAGCAGTACTTC. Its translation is CAATSSSYEQYF.

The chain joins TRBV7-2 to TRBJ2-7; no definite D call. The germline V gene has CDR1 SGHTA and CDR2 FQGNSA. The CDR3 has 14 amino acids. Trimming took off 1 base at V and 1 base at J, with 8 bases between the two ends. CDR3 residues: CASSLEPGSYEQYF. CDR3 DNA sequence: TGTGCCAGCAGCTTAGAGCCGGGTTCCTACGAGCAGTACTTC.

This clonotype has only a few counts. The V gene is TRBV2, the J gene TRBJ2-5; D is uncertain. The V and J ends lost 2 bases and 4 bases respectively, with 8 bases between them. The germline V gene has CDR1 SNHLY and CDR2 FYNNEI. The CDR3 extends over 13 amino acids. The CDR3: CASSELRAETQYF. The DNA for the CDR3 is TGTGCCAGCAGTGAACTTAGGGCAGAGACCCAGTACTTC.

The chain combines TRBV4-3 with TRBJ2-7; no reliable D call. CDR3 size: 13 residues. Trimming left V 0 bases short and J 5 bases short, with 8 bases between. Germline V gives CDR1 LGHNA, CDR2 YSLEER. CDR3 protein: CASSQDVGHEQYF. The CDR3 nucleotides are TGCGCCAGCAGCCAAGATGTAGGTCACGAGCAGTACTTC.

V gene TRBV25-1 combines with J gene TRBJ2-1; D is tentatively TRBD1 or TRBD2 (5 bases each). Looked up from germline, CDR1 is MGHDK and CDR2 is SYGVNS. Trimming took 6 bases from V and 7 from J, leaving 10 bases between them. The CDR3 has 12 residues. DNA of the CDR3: TGTGCCAGCAGCGAGGGGCGGAATGAGCAGTTCTTC. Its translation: CASSEGRNEQFF.

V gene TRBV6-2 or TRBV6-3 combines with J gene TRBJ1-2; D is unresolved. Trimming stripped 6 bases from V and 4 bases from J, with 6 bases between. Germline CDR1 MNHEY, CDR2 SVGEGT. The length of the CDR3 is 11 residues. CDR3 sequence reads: CASRGGYGYTF. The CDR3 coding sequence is TGTGCCAGCAGGGGAGGCTATGGCTACACCTTC.

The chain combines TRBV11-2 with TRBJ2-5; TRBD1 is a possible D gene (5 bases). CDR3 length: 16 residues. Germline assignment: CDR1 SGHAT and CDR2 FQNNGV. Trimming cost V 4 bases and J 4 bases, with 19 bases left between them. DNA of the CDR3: TGTGCCAGCAGCTCATTACTCCAGGGCTGGCGAGAGACCCAGTACTTC. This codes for CASSSLLQGWRETQYF.

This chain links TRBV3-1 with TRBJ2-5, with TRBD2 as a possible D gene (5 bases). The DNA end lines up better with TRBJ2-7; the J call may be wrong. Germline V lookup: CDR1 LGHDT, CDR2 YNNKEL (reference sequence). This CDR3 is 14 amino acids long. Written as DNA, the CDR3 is TGTGCCAGCAGCCATGGAGGACCGGCCTACGAGCAGTACTTC. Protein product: CASSHGGPAYEQYF.

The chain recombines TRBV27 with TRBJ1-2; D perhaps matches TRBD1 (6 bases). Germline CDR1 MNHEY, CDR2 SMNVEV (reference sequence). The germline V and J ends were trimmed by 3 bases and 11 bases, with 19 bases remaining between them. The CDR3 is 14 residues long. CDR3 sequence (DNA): TGTGCCAGCAGTTTGGCCACTGGGGACAATCGGTACACCTTC. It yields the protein CASSLATGDNRYTF.

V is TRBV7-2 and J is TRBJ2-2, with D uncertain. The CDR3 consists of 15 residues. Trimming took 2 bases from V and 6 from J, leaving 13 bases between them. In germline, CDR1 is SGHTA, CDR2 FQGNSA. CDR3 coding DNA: TGTGCCAGCAGCTTACTGAGTCCTCTAGCCGGGGAGCTGTTTTTT. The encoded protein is CASSLLSPLAGELFF.

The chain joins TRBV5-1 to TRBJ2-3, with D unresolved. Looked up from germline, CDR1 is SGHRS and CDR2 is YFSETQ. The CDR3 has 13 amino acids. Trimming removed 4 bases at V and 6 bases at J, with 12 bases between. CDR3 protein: CASSQDASDTQYF. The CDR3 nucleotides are TGCGCCAGCAGCCAGGACGCCTCTGATACGCAGTATTTT.

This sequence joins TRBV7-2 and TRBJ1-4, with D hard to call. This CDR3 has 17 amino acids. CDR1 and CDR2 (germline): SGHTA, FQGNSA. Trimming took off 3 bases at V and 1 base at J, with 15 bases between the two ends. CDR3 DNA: TGTGCCAGCAGCTTCGCCCTTGGACGGATAACTAATGAAAAACTGTTTTTT. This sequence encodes CASSFALGRITNEKLFF.

The CDR3 DNA sequence: TGTGCCACCATTCGAGGACGGAACACTGAAGCTTTCTTT. This codes for CATIRGRNTEAFF. V is TRBV6-5 and J is TRBJ1-1; the D is unclear. Germline-derived CDR1 and CDR2 are MNHEY and SVGAGI. With 10 bases removed from V and 1 base from J, the gap between germline ends came to 13 bases. The CDR3 is 13 residues long.